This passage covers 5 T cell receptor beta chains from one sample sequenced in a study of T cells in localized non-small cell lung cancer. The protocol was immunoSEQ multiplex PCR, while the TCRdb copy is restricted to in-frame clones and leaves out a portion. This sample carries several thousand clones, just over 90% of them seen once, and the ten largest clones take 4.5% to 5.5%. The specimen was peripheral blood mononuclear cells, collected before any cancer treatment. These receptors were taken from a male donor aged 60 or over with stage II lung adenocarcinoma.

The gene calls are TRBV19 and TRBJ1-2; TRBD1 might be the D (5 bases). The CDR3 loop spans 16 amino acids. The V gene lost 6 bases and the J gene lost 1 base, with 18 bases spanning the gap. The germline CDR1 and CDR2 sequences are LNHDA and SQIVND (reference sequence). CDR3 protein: CASRRDRDSINYGYTF. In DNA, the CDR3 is TGTGCCAGTAGACGCGACCGGGACTCCATTAACTATGGCTACACCTTC. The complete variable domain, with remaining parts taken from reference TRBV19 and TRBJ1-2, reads DGGITQSPKYLFRKEGQNVTLSCEQNLNHDAMYWYRQDPGQGLRLIYYSQIVNDFQKGDIAEGYSVSREKKESFPLTVTSAQKNPTAFYLCASRRDRDSINYGYTFGSGTRLTVV.

The DNA of the CDR3 is TGTGCCAGCAGTAGCCATGGAGGCGGCGAGCAGTACTTC. The encoded protein is CASSSHGGGEQYF. V and J are TRBV27 and TRBJ2-7; a possible D gene is TRBD2 (5 bases). CDR1 is MNHEY and CDR2 is SMNVEV in the germline V gene (reference sequence). CDR3 size: 13 residues. Trimming shortened V by 5 bases and J by 6 bases, and 14 bases separated the two germline ends.

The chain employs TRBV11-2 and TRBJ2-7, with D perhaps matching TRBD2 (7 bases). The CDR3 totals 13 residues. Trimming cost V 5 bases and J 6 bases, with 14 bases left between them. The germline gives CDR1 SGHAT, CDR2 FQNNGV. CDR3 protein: CASSRAGEGEQYF. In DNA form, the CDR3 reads TGTGCCAGCAGCAGAGCAGGGGAGGGCGAGCAGTACTTC.

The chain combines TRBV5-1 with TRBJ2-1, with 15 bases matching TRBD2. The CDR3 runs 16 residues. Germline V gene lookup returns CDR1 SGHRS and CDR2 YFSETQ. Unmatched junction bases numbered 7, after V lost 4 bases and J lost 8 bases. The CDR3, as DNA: TGCGCCAGCAGCCCGGGACTAGCGGGGGGAAGGGATGAGCAGTTCTTC. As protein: CASSPGLAGGRDEQFF. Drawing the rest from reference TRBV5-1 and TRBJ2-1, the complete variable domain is KAGVTQTPRYLIKTRGQQVTLSCSPISGHRSVSWYQQTPGQGLQFLFEYFSETQRNKGNFPGRFSGRQFSNSRSEMNVSTLELGDSALYLCASSPGLAGGRDEQFFGPGTRLTVL.

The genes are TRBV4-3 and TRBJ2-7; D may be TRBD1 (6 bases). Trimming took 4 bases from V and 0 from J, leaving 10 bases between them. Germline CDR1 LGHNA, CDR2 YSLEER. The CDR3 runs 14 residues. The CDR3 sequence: CASSPDRYSYEQYF. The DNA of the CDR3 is TGCGCCAGCAGCCCCGACAGGTACTCCTACGAGCAGTACTTC.